This record concerns one T cell receptor beta chain sequence. The data are from a study of blood T cell repertoires in COVID-19. This CDR3 has 16 residues. After removal of 1 base from V and 5 bases from J, the junction contained 9 bases not matched to a gene. Looked up from germline, CDR1 is LNHDA and CDR2 is SQIVND (reference sequence). Produced via immunoSEQ multiplex PCR; TCRdb's table is partial and in-frame only. The sample yields some 130,000 clones, nearly 85% seen once. V gene TRBV19 combines with J gene TRBJ1-1; 8 bases agree with TRBD1. Sequencing was done on a sample of peripheral blood. This receptor was taken from a human donor in a cohort sampled during active COVID-19. The CDR3 loop reads CASSIAPAGGYTEAFF. The CDR3 coding sequence is TGTGCCAGTAGTATAGCCCCGGCAGGGGGCTATACTGAAGCTTTCTTT.